Below, 18 T cell receptor beta chains from the same sample are listed, as sequenced in a study of T cells in Graves' hyperthyroidism and ophthalmopathy. Using RNA transcripts as the source, TCR beta CDR3 regions were amplified. Initially, a first-round RT-PCR of the TCR CDR3 employed the HTBI primer set. TCRdb called the multiplex PCR reads again in MiXCR, with one record for every CDR3 protein. The table includes about 520,000 distinct CDR3 sequences, around 24% detected once. Sequenced material: blood. These receptors were collected from a woman in her 30s with Graves' ophthalmopathy.

This clonotype was counted at least ten times. This chain connects TRBV28 to TRBJ1-5, with D tentatively TRBD1 (5 bases). The germline V gene has CDR1 MDHEN and CDR2 SYDVKM. The V end lost 4 bases, the J end lost 3 bases, and 16 bases lay between the germline ends. The CDR3 totals 16 residues. This CDR3 reads CASSSIRGVNNQPQHF. The DNA for the CDR3 is TGTGCCAGCAGTTCCATACGAGGGGTTAACAATCAGCCCCAGCATTTT.

This clonotype has ten or more counts. The chain combines TRBV6-1 with TRBJ2-5, with TRBD2 matching over 12 bases. With V trimmed by 6 bases and J by 3 bases, 2 bases remained unmatched. CDR1 and CDR2 (germline): MNHNS, SASEGT. The CDR3 runs 14 residues. CDR3: CASRRTSGEETQYF. CDR3 sequence (DNA): TGTGCCAGCAGAAGGACTAGCGGGGAAGAGACCCAGTACTTC.

This chain links TRBV27 with TRBJ2-7; 7 bases map to TRBD2. There are 17 residues in the CDR3. V dropped 5 bases and J dropped 1; count of bases not matched to a gene: 14. Germline values: CDR1 MNHEY, CDR2 SMNVEV (reference sequence). CDR3 protein: CASSRNSLAEGSYEQYF. The DNA of the CDR3 is TGTGCCAGCAGTCGAAACAGTCTAGCGGAGGGTTCCTACGAGCAGTACTTC.

This clonotype was recorded many times. The rearrangement joins TRBV7-9 to TRBJ1-2; possibly TRBD1 for D (5 bases). Germline CDR1 reads SEHNR; CDR2 reads FQNEAQ (reference sequence). Trimming cost V 5 bases and J 3 bases, with 22 bases left between them. The CDR3 runs to 17 residues. CDR3 in DNA: TGTGCCAGCAGCCTTAGCGGGGGTCAGACGGAACACTATGGCTACACCTTC. This translates into CASSLSGGQTEHYGYTF.

This clonotype was detected ten times or more. The chain is built from TRBV7-9 and TRBJ2-7, with TRBD1 identical over 7 bases. The V gene's germline CDR1 is SEHNR and CDR2 FQNEAQ (reference sequence). The CDR3 runs to 15 residues. J gave up 3 bases and V 5 bases, and 10 bases lay outside the gene matches. The CDR3 DNA reads TGTGCCAGCAGCCAGGTAGAGGGGGCGGTCTACGAGCAGTACTTC. It is translated as CASSQVEGAVYEQYF.

This clonotype appeared many times. The chain uses TRBV24-1 and TRBJ2-7; D not certain. The CDR3 is 13 residues long. Trimming cost V 5 bases and J 0 bases, with 7 bases left between them. The germline gives CDR1 KGHDR, CDR2 SFDVKD. CDR3 sequence reads: CATSAGLSYEQYF. The CDR3 region has the DNA TGTGCCACCAGTGCCGGCCTCTCCTACGAGCAGTACTTC.

This clonotype was detected ten times or more. CDR3 region: CASSPQGRVTEAFF. The CDR3 DNA reads as TGTGCCAGCAGTCCGCAGGGGCGGGTCACTGAAGCTTTCTTT. The chain uses TRBV27 and TRBJ1-1; the D gene is possibly TRBD1 (6 bases). Germline CDR1 MNHEY, CDR2 SMNVEV (reference sequence). Trimming shortened V by 5 bases and J by 4 bases, and 14 bases separated the two germline ends. The CDR3 is 14 amino acids.

This clonotype was seen at least ten times. V is TRBV6-5 and J is TRBJ1-2; TRBD1 matches 8 bases. This CDR3 comprises 15 residues. J was trimmed by 4 bases and V by 0 bases; bases with no gene match: 4. The germline V gene encodes CDR1 MNHEY and CDR2 SVGAGI. The CDR3 coding sequence is TGTGCCAGCAGTTACTCTCAGGGGGCCTCCTATGGCTACACCTTC. As protein: CASSYSQGASYGYTF.

This clonotype was recorded at least ten times. The chain has TRBV7-9 and TRBJ2-7, with D maybe TRBD1 (6 bases). Germline CDR1 SEHNR, CDR2 FQNEAQ (reference sequence). V shed 2 bases and J shed 0 bases, with 14 bases lying between them. The CDR3 runs 16 residues. The DNA of the CDR3 is TGTGCCAGCAGCTTATCCTTCGGGACACTCTCCTACGAGCAGTACTTC. Residues: CASSLSFGTLSYEQYF. Combining the CDR3 with reference TRBV7-9 and TRBJ2-7 gives the whole variable domain DTGVSQNPRHKITKRGQNVTFRCDPISEHNRLYWYRQTLGQGPEFLTYFQNEAQLEKSRLLSDRFSAERPKGSFSTLEIQRTEQGDSAMYLCASSLSFGTLSYEQYFGPGTRLTVT.

Comments on this clonotype: The junction departs from the called germline gene at one end, perhaps through a read error. The rearrangement links TRBV28 to TRBJ2-7, with 9 bases that match TRBD2. The CDR3 is 15 residues long. CDR1 and CDR2 (germline): MDHEN, SYDVKM. CDR3 DNA sequence: TGTGCCAGCAGTTCCACCGGGACTAGCTCCAACGAGCAGTACTTC. This sequence encodes CASSSTGTSSNEQYF.

This clonotype was seen a few times. V gene TRBV6-4 combines with J gene TRBJ2-2, with D perhaps TRBD1 (6 bases). V dropped 0 bases and J dropped 4 bases, with 9 bases sitting between them. CDR3 length: 15 amino acids. Germline V gene lookup returns CDR1 MRHNA and CDR2 SNTAGT. The CDR3 DNA reads as TGTGCCAGCAGTGACTCAACAGGGCTCACCGGGGAGCTGTTTTTT. Encoded protein: CASSDSTGLTGELFF.

This clonotype was counted at least ten times. This chain connects TRBV20-1 to TRBJ2-2; 9 positions agree with TRBD1. The CDR3 runs 16 residues. Germline V gene lookup returns CDR1 DFQATT and CDR2 SNEGSKA (reference sequence). Germline trimming cut 2 bases from V and 4 bases from J; bases unmatched to any gene: 8. The CDR3 region has the DNA TGCAGTGCTAGAACAATCCGGGACAGGGCCACCGGGGAGCTGTTTTTT. Translation: CSARTIRDRATGELFF.

This clonotype was seen repeatedly, ten times or more. The chain joins TRBV28 to TRBJ1-2; tentatively, D is TRBD1 (5 bases). CDR3 length: 14 amino acids. V shed 4 bases and J shed 4 bases, with 13 bases lying between them. CDR1 MDHEN and CDR2 SYDVKM come from the germline V gene. This CDR3 is CASSSQPGTYGYTF. DNA for the CDR3: TGTGCCAGCAGTTCACAGCCTGGGACCTATGGCTACACCTTC.

The sample holds many counts of this clonotype. The V call is TRBV2, the J call TRBJ2-7; D not certain. The CDR3 is made up of 13 amino acids. Germline CDR1 and CDR2: SNHLY and FYNNEI. V lost 4 bases, J lost 1 base, and 8 bases lay in between. The chain's CDR3 is CASSAVLSYEQYF. In DNA, the CDR3 is TGTGCCAGCAGTGCAGTCCTTTCCTACGAGCAGTACTTC.

This clonotype was seen many times. The chain employs TRBV11-1 and TRBJ2-1; D is unclear. With 2 bases removed from V and 7 bases from J, the gap between germline ends came to 9 bases. Germline values: CDR1 SGHAT, CDR2 FQDESV (reference sequence). The CDR3 covers 13 residues. The CDR3 spells CASSLHLTNEQFF. CDR3 nucleotide sequence: TGTGCCAGCAGCTTACATTTGACTAATGAGCAGTTCTTC.

For this clonotype: The CDR3 does not close with the conserved phenylalanine or tryptophan, likely indicating a read error. V and J are TRBV4-1 and TRBJ2-7, with TRBD2 as a possible D gene (5 bases). V lost 1 base, J lost 1 base, and 8 bases lay in between. Germline CDR1 and CDR2: MGHRA and YSYEKL. The CDR3 runs to 14 residues. The CDR3 reads CASSQVGVSYEQYY. In nucleotides, the CDR3 is TGCGCCAGCAGCCAAGTCGGGGTTTCCTACGAGCAGTACTAC.

V is TRBV30 and J is TRBJ1-2, with D tentatively TRBD1 (5 bases). CDR3 length: 15 residues. Germline CDR1 reads GTSNPN; CDR2 reads SVGIG (reference sequence). Trimming took 0 bases from V and 4 from J, leaving 15 bases between them. The CDR3 reads CAWSVGTGLIYGYTF. The CDR3 coding sequence is TGTGCCTGGAGTGTAGGCACAGGCCTTATCTATGGCTACACCTTC.

There are many counts of this clonotype. This chain joins TRBV14 and TRBJ2-5; 7 nucleotides match TRBD1. Germline lookup yields CDR1 SGHDN and CDR2 FVKESK. The length of the CDR3 is 19 residues. Germline trimming cut 0 bases from V and 1 base from J; bases unmatched to any gene: 14. CDR3 in amino acids: CASSQEGIRDSAFQETQYF. The CDR3 DNA reads as TGTGCCAGCAGCCAAGAGGGGATCCGGGACAGCGCGTTCCAAGAGACCCAGTACTTC.